The clone carrying this T cell receptor (beta chain) was detected only a few times. MiXCR was run by TCRdb on the RT-PCR reads, yielding one entry per CDR3 protein. Of about 530,000 distinct CDR3 sequences in the sample, about 10% are singletons; the top ten hold 10%. This entry comes from a study of response to subunit inactivated influenza vaccine. This CDR3 contains 14 residues. Trimming removed 3 bases at V and 2 bases at J, with 11 bases between. In germline, CDR1 is LNHDA, CDR2 SQIVND (reference sequence). Sequencing was performed on PBMCs from blood, taken on the day of vaccination. The chain recombines TRBV19 with TRBJ2-7, with a weak D call TRBD2 (6 bases). This TCR was recovered from a man aged 50-60 years who received an inactivated influenza vaccine. The CDR3 nucleotides are TGTGCCAGTAGTATGGGAGGCGGGACCTACGAGCAGTACTTC. Translation gives CASSMGGGTYEQYF.